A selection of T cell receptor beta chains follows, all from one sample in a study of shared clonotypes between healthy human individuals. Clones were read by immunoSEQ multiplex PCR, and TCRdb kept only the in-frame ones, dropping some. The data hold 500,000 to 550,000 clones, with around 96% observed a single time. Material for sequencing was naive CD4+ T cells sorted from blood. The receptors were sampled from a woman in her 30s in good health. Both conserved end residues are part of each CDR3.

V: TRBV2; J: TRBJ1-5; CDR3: CASSQDRGFGGVNQPQHF
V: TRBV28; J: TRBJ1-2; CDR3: CASSLRGTNGYGYTF
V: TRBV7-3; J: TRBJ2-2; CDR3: CASSQGTGLTGELFF
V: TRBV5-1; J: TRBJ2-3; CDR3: CASSLVAGSTDTQYF
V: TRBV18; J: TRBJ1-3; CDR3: CASSSTGTGGNTIYF
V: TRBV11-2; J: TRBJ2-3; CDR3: CASSSSRLDTQYF
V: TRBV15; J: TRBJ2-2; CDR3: CATSRVNSGELFF
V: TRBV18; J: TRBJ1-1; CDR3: CASSPPGRNVFAEAFF
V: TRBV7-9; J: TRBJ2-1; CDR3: CASSLPNEQFF
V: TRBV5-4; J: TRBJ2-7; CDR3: CASSLGLAGGYEQYF
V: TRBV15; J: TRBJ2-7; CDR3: CATSREYEQYF
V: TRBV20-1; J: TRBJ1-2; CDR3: CSARHNGYTF
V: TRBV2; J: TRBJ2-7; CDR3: CASRGDLASEQYF
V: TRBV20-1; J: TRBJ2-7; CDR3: CSLAGGEQYF
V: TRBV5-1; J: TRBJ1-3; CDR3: CASSRPGGSSGNTIYF
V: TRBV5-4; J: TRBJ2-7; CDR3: CASSSTMGGLAYEQYF
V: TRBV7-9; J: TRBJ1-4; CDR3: CASSLEWGEKLFF
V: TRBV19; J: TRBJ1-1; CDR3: CASTSGVRGVFGTEAFF
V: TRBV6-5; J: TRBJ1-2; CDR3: CASSYGYTF
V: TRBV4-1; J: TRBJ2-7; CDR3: CASSQGSGTTYEQYF
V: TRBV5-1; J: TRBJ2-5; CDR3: CASSLAGSTSGSAETQYF
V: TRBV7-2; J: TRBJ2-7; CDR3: CASSRGSYEQYF
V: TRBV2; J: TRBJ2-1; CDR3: CASTPDSPNEQFF
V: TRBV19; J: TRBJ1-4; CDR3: CASSLSTSNEKLFF
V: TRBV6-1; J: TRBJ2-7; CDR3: CASRRTGYEQYF
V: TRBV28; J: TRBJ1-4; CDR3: CASRSTVTNEKLFF
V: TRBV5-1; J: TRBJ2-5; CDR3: CASSLDSVRRKTQYF
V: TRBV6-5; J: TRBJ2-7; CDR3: CASSYYDTYYEQYF
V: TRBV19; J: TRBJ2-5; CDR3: CASSPGTSRKETQYF
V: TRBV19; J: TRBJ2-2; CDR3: CASSLGRPRGGELFF
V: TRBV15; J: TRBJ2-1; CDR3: CATSRDPGQGARRDNEQFF
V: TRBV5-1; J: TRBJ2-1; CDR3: CASSPPGTSGSNEQFF
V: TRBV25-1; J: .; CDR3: CASIGTPFSYEQYF
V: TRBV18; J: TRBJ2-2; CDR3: CASSPGLENTGELFF
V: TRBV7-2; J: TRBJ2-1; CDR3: CASSLGFRLAGGPSDEQFF
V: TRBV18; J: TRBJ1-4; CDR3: CASSPDRVGEKLFF
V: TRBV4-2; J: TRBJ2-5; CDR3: CASSQDDRGETQYF
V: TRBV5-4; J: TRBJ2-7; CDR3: CASSLVGTSGNEQYF
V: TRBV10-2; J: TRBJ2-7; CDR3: CASSEQGGEQYF
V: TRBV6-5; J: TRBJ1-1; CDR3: CASNPGPNTEAFF
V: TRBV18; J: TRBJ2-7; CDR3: CASSPYTGEDEQYF
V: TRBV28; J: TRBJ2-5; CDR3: CASSFGPGRRWETQYF
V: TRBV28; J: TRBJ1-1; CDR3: CASRNRGQGSEAFF
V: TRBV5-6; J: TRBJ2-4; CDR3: CASSFGPTTGNIQYF
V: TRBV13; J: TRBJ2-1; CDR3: CASSRGASGRQFF
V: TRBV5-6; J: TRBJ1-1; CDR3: CASSSGETEAFF
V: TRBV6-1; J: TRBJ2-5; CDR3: CASTGNRMETQYF
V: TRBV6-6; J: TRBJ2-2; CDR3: CASSSVGKANTGELFF
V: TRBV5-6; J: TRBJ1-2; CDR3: CASSPGTGGGYTF
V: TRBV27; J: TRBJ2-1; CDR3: CASSFRGLAPNEQFF
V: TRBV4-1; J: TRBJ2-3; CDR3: CASSQTSGISTDTQYF
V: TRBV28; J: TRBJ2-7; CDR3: CASSPTPLYEQYF
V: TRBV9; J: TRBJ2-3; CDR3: CASSPQSGLAELGTQYF
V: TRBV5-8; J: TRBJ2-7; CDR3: CASNLPGISYEQYF
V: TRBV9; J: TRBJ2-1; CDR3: CASSVAPDSNEQFF
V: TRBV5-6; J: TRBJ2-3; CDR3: CASSEKVAGVSTDTQYF
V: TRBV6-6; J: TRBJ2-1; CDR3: CASRKGQDRYNEQFF
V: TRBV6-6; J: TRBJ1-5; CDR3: CASSYLEGLEPQHF
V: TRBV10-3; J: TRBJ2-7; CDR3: CAISESRAGATYEQYF
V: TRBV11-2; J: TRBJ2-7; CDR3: CASRPQGFEQYF